This TCR beta chain was recovered during a study of OX40 agonist ivuxolimab in advanced cancers. About the study as a whole: Ivuxolimab, which targeted the costimulatory receptor OX40 (CD134), was an agonistic, fully human IgG2 monoclonal antibody. Partial responses occurred in three dose-escalation patients, of whom one had hepatocellular carcinoma and two had cutaneous melanoma. Of the 50 to 55 patients in dose escalation, about 20 had hepatocellular carcinoma, roughly 15 had melanoma, 9 had renal cell carcinoma and 9 had head and neck cancer. Peripheral TCRbeta sequencing was intended to test whether TCR sequence diversity was altered and clonal T-cell expansion was caused by ivuxolimab. Prior anti-PD-1, anti-PD-L1 or anti-CTLA-4 therapy was permitted, and about two fifths of dose-escalation patients had received checkpoint inhibitors. In the dose-escalation cohort, 82.7% of patients were male, and the mean age was about 55 years, with a range of roughly 20 to 80. The paper reports the monotherapy dose-escalation portion (N of about 47 patients) of the phase I ivuxolimab trial. Intravenous ivuxolimab was administered to patients every 2 weeks at six dose levels: 0.01, 0.1, 0.3, 1.5, 3 and 10 mg/kg.

The cysteine opens and the phenylalanine closes a CDR3 of 14 amino acids. Only the CDR3 part of the read is kept: 42 bases, read in frame from the first base. Trimming removed 2 bases from V and 3 bases from J, leaving 11 bases between the germline ends. For CDR1 and CDR2, the germline V gene lists SGHRS and YFSETQ. Patients with autoimmune disease history or receiving systemic immunosuppression were excluded from the trial. In every dose cohort, peripheral blood was drawn for TCR sequencing at baseline, cycle 4 day 1, and cycle 7 day 1. The samples were taken from a phase I, first-in-human, multicenter, open-label dose-escalation trial of ivuxolimab. Adults with locally advanced or metastatic melanoma, renal cell carcinoma, hepatocellular carcinoma or head and neck squamous cell carcinoma were enrolled in the trial. Before TCR sequencing, CD4+ and CD8+ T cells were separately sorted from peripheral blood.

In its sample, this clone was seen a few times. This clone's antigen is unknown. Nothing much larger sits one base from this clone, and base qualities are not available. For sequencing of the TCRbeta CDR3 region, genomic DNA was extracted from the sorted cells. The immunoSEQ Assay was used for sequencing of TCRbeta CDR3 regions. Sourced from immuneACCESS, this table was stored by TCRdb with only in-frame sequences that have V and J called. A share of the clones is absent; for the studies checked, an unresolved V gene accounts for under half, and the remainder has no known explanation. The sample table holds about 89,000 clones, of which approximately 91% were seen once. The ten largest clones capture 0.71% of the sample. Beyond this particular receptor, the publication reports: After ivuxolimab, CD8+ T cells had more expanded clones than CD4+ T cells on average. In the 0.1-3.0 mg/kg groups, partial responders had among the lowest normalized peripheral clonal expansion, particularly in CD8+ T cells. Low levels of normalized T-cell clonal expansion were also seen in some patients who did not respond. Which antigens the clonally expanded peripheral T cells were specific for was not determined. At doses from 0.1 to 3.0 mg/kg, clonal expansion was seen in both CD4+ and CD8+ blood T cells between baseline and week 6.

The sequenced sample was CD4+ or CD8+ T cells sorted from blood, obtained in a trial of the OX40 agonist ivuxolimab. This clonotype originated in an adult with an advanced solid tumor such as melanoma, head and neck, liver or kidney cancer. The rearrangement combines TRBV5-1 with TRBJ1-1; no confident D gene assignment can be made. CDR3 reads: CASSLSGRDTEAFF. The base sequence is TGCGCCAGCAGCTTATCGGGGAGGGACACTGAAGCTTTCTTT.